The 14 T cell receptor beta chains given below trace back to one sample, sequenced in a study of CD8+CD57+ T cells in acquired aplastic anemia. Genomic DNA acted as the template from which TCR beta VDJ combination and CDR3 sequence profiling were carried out. MiXCR, run by TCRdb on the reads, gives a single entry per CDR3 protein. The sample carries 100,000 to 120,000 distinct CDR3 sequences, approximately 48% recorded once. The sequencing sample was made of sorted CD4+, CD8+, or CD8+CD57+ T cells (not recorded which) from PBMCs. Receptors originate from a human donor in good health, serving as a control.

This clonotype was recorded many times. The chain joins TRBV4-1 to TRBJ1-2; D gene unclear. Per the germline V gene, CDR1 is MGHRA and CDR2 is YSYEKL. V was clipped by 4 bases and J by 0 bases, with 9 bases between them. The CDR3 contains 14 residues. This CDR3 is CASSPIGTNYGYTF. The CDR3 DNA sequence: TGCGCCAGCAGCCCAATAGGAACTAACTATGGCTACACCTTC.

The sample holds many counts of this clonotype. The chain joins TRBV19 to TRBJ1-1, with a possible D match to TRBD1 (6 bases). CDR3 length: 18 residues. Germline V gene sequence: CDR1 LNHDA, CDR2 SQIVND (reference sequence). V gave up 3 bases and J gave up 5 bases, with 25 bases separating them. The CDR3 DNA sequence: TGTGCCAGTAGTATCGGTGGGGGCGCGGCGATGAAAGGGACTGAAGCTTTCTTT. Protein product: CASSIGGGAAMKGTEAFF.

The chain uses TRBV19 and TRBJ2-7; the D is unclear. In germline, CDR1 is LNHDA, CDR2 SQIVND (reference sequence). Trimming took off 1 base at V and 1 base at J, with 11 bases between the two ends. This CDR3 contains 15 residues. The CDR3 reads CASSIAPGSSYEQYF. As DNA, the CDR3 is TGTGCCAGTAGTATAGCCCCAGGAAGTTCCTACGAGCAGTACTTC.

The chain recombines TRBV5-1 with TRBJ2-1; D gene unclear. The germline gives CDR1 SGHRS, CDR2 YFSETQ. Trimming left V 4 bases short and J 8 bases short, with 7 bases between. The CDR3 contains 11 residues. This chain's CDR3 is CASSGRDEQFF. The CDR3 DNA reads as TGCGCCAGCAGCGGTAGGGATGAGCAGTTCTTC.

J is TRBJ1-5 and V is TRBV2, with TRBD1 identical over 7 bases. CDR3 size: 13 residues. With 7 bases clipped from V and 4 bases from J, the junction kept 4 bases outside the gene matches. Germline V gene sequence: CDR1 SNHLY, CDR2 FYNNEI. The chain's CDR3 is CASNPQGNQPQHF. Written as DNA, the CDR3 is TGTGCCAGCAACCCACAGGGGAATCAGCCCCAGCATTTT.

The chain recombines TRBV10-2 with TRBJ1-2, with a tentative D call TRBD1 (6 bases). Trimming pared 8 bases from V and 8 bases from J, leaving 12 bases between. This CDR3 comprises 11 residues. Germline CDR1 reads WSHSY; CDR2 reads SAAADI. This chain's CDR3 is CASGTGKGYTF. The CDR3 bases are TGCGCCAGCGGCACAGGGAAGGGCTACACCTTC.

At least ten counts were recorded for this clonotype. The chain is built from TRBV6-1 and TRBJ1-1; no reliable D call. The germline CDR1 and CDR2 sequences are MNHNS and SASEGT. The V gene lost 6 bases and the J gene lost 8 bases, with 10 bases spanning the gap. The CDR3 runs 11 residues. The CDR3 DNA sequence: TGTGCCAGCAGCGCAGGCGAAGAAGCTTTCTTT. Amino acid sequence: CASSAGEEAFF.

This chain connects TRBV15 to TRBJ1-1, with D unclear. Deletions cut 2 bases from V and 7 bases from J, with 17 bases between. The CDR3 has 15 amino acids. The germline V gene encodes CDR1 LNHNV and CDR2 YYDKDF (reference sequence). The CDR3 sequence is CATSRTPDGSVEAFF. In DNA form, the CDR3 reads TGTGCCACCAGCAGAACCCCGGACGGTTCCGTTGAAGCTTTCTTT.

In this sample, this clonotype turned up many times. The V gene is TRBV11-2, the J gene TRBJ1-1; D remains ambiguous. CDR3 length: 14 amino acids. V lost 2 bases and J lost 1, with 8 bases in between. The germline V gene has CDR1 SGHAT and CDR2 FQNNGV. Here the CDR3 reads CASSLFAENTEAFF. CDR3 nucleotide sequence: TGTGCCAGCAGCTTATTTGCGGAGAACACTGAAGCTTTCTTT.

There are many counts of this clonotype. The rearrangement links TRBV9 to TRBJ2-7; 10 nucleotides agree with TRBD2. Germline lookup yields CDR1 SGDLS and CDR2 YYNGEE. The junction had 6 bases not matched to a gene; V was cut back by 0 bases and J by 6 bases. This CDR3 has 15 amino acids. CDR3 region: CASSVEASGGSEQYF. CDR3 bases: TGTGCCAGCAGCGTAGAGGCTAGCGGGGGATCCGAGCAGTACTTC.

The chain recombines TRBV2 with TRBJ2-7; TRBD1 matches at 9 bases. V trimming: 8 bases; J trimming: 6 bases; junction bases outside the gene matches: 5. The CDR3 is made up of 12 amino acids. Germline lookup yields CDR1 SNHLY and CDR2 FYNNEI. DNA for the CDR3: TGTGCCAGCGCGGGACAGGGAATCGAGCAGTACTTC. This codes for CASAGQGIEQYF.

This clonotype was recorded many times. The chain carries TRBV4-1 and TRBJ1-2; 8 bases are shared with TRBD1. The CDR3 sequence is 15 residues long. Germline CDR1 and CDR2: MGHRA and YSYEKL. Unmatched junction bases numbered 6, after V lost 1 base and J lost 5 bases. The CDR3 DNA reads as TGCGCCAGCAGCCAAGGGGGGACAGGTCTGTATGGCTACACCTTC. Its protein is CASSQGGTGLYGYTF.

This clonotype was recorded once. The chain is built from TRBV3-1 and TRBJ2-2; D unclear. The germline V gene has CDR1 LGHDT and CDR2 YNNKEL (reference sequence). The CDR3 consists of 16 residues. The ends were cut back, 1 base at V and 1 base at J, with 10 bases in the middle. For the CDR3, the DNA is TGTGCCAGCAGCCAAGTTCTGGGGTGGAACACCGGGGAGCTGTTTTTT. Translating it yields CASSQVLGWNTGELFF.

Worth noting for this clonotype: A junction boundary mismatches the germline segment, possibly from a read error. The V and J genes are TRBV7-7 and TRBJ2-7, with D unresolved. The CDR3 contains 13 residues. Germline V gene data show CDR1 as SSHAT and CDR2 as FNYEAQ (reference sequence). The DNA for the CDR3 is TGTGCTAGCAGCTTAACGGACCGGAACGAGCAGTACTTC. Translating it yields CASSLTDRNEQYF. Variable domain in full (rest from reference TRBV7-7 and TRBJ2-7): GAGVSQSPRYKVTKRGQDVTLRCDPISSHATLYWYQQALGQGPEFLTYFNYEAQPDKSGLPSDRFSAERPEGSISTLTIQRTEQRDSAMYRCASSLTDRNEQYFGPGTRLTVT.